A single sample gave rise to the 28 T cell receptor beta chains below, sequenced in a study of T cell repertoires in cytomegalovirus infection. What these receptors recognize is not known. TCRdb re-called the reads through MiXCR, storing one row per CDR3 protein. This sample has hundreds of thousands of distinct CDR3 sequences, with roughly 46% found just once. Sequencing was performed on cultured PBMCs, taken from culture after CMV antigen stimulation. The receptor source for this set is a human donor in good health (CMV status not recorded). Some clones in this sample may be carry-over from other donors' samples.

V gene TRBV10-3 combines with J gene TRBJ1-1; D possibly corresponds to TRBD1 (6 bases). This CDR3 is 12 amino acids long. The V gene lost 3 bases and the J gene lost 7 bases, with 9 bases spanning the gap. Germline CDR1 is ENHRY and CDR2 is SYGVKD. The CDR3 region is CAISETGREAFF. As DNA, the CDR3 is TGTGCCATCAGTGAAACAGGGCGTGAAGCTTTCTTT.

This clonotype has just a few counts. The V and J genes are TRBV7-9 and TRBJ2-5; 7 bases are shared with TRBD1. CDR1 and CDR2 from the germline V gene are SEHNR and FQNEAQ (reference sequence). CDR3 length: 14 amino acids. With 5 bases clipped from V and 1 base from J, the junction kept 4 bases outside the gene matches. The CDR3 DNA is TGTGCCAGCAGCACCTGGACAGGCCAAGAGACCCAGTACTTC. It encodes CASSTWTGQETQYF.

This clonotype occurred many times. J is TRBJ2-2 and V is TRBV7-2; the D gene could be TRBD1 or TRBD2 (7 bases each). The length of the CDR3 is 14 residues. Germline V lookup: CDR1 SGHTA, CDR2 FQGNSA. Trimming took off 7 bases at V and 4 bases at J, with 13 bases between the two ends. The CDR3 DNA sequence: TGTGCCAGCACCCTCAGGGGGGGCACCGGGGAGCTGTTTTTT. Its protein is CASTLRGGTGELFF.

This clonotype came up many times. J is TRBJ1-2 and V is TRBV7-8, with a weak D call TRBD1 (5 bases). This CDR3 spans 13 amino acids. Germline CDR1 reads SGHVS; CDR2 reads FQNEAQ. Trimming removed 5 bases at V and 4 bases at J, with 11 bases between. For the CDR3, the DNA is TGTGCCAGCAGCGGGACCCCAGGCTATGGCTACACCTTC. Protein: CASSGTPGYGYTF.

This clonotype was observed a few times. This chain uses TRBV5-5 with TRBJ2-3, with D perhaps matching TRBD1 (6 bases). This CDR3 spans 14 amino acids. V was shortened by 1 base and J by 4 bases, with 10 bases between the two germline ends. Germline V gene data show CDR1 as SGHKS and CDR2 as YYEKEE (reference sequence). DNA for the CDR3: TGTGCCAGCAGCTTGACCCCAGGGGCAGATACGCAGTATTTT. Translation gives CASSLTPGADTQYF.

The chain uses TRBV2 and TRBJ2-7; 11 nucleotides align to TRBD2. The CDR3 covers 15 residues. Germline V lookup: CDR1 SNHLY, CDR2 FYNNEI. V lost 6 bases, J lost 4 bases, and 8 bases stayed unmatched. The CDR3 DNA follows: TGTGCCAGCAGCCCCTCTGGGACTAGCGGTTACGAGCAGTACTTC. As protein: CASSPSGTSGYEQYF.

This chain links TRBV7-9 with TRBJ2-7; no definite D call. CDR3 length: 14 amino acids. Trimming pared 4 bases from V and 2 bases from J, leaving 12 bases between. Per the germline V gene, CDR1 is SEHNR and CDR2 is FQNEAQ (reference sequence). CDR3 amino acids: CASSSPVGTYEQYF. As DNA, the CDR3 is TGTGCCAGCAGCTCCCCTGTTGGTACCTACGAGCAGTACTTC.

CDR3 residues: CASSLGLADASYNEQFF. Here the CDR3 DNA reads TGTGCCAGCAGCCTGGGACTAGCGGACGCCTCCTACAATGAGCAGTTCTTC. The chain employs TRBV11-2 and TRBJ2-1; 11 positions agree with TRBD2. The CDR3 totals 17 residues. Germline values: CDR1 SGHAT, CDR2 FQNNGV. V shed 5 bases and J 0 bases; nucleotides not matched to a gene: 6. The whole variable domain, remainder taken from reference TRBV11-2 and TRBJ2-1, is EAGVAQSPRYKIIEKRQSVAFWCNPISGHATLYWYQQILGQGPKLLIQFQNNGVVDDSQLPKDRFSAERLKGVDSTLKIQPAKLEDSAVYLCASSLGLADASYNEQFFGPGTRLTVL.

The chain combines TRBV6-1 with TRBJ2-7, with no clear D. Germline CDR1 reads MNHNS; CDR2 reads SASEGT. This CDR3 has 14 residues. The germline V and J ends were trimmed by 2 bases and 3 bases, with 11 bases remaining between them. The CDR3 sequence: CASSESGDSYEQYF. As DNA, the CDR3 is TGTGCCAGCAGTGAATCTGGGGATAGCTACGAGCAGTACTTC.

This clonotype was seen just once. This chain joins TRBV2 and TRBJ2-5; TRBD2 matches 9 bases. There are 14 residues in the CDR3. Germline CDR1 and CDR2: SNHLY and FYNNEI. With V trimmed by 10 bases and J by 1 base, 7 bases remained unmatched. DNA for the CDR3: TGTGCCACAAGAGCGGGAGGTCCCCAAGAGACCCAGTACTTC. Its translation: CATRAGGPQETQYF.

V gene TRBV10-3 combines with J gene TRBJ2-5; TRBD2 matches 14 bases. This CDR3 spans 17 amino acids. CDR1 and CDR2 (germline): ENHRY, SYGVKD. V was pared by 6 bases and J by 4 bases, with 10 bases of the junction left unmatched. CDR3 sequence (DNA): TGTGCCATCAGCCGACTAGCGGGAGGGCCTGGGCGAGAGACCCAGTACTTC. Encoded protein: CAISRLAGGPGRETQYF.

This clonotype has only a few counts. The chain employs TRBV6-6 and TRBJ1-1, with D possibly TRBD1 on 6 matching bases. Germline V lookup: CDR1 MNHNY, CDR2 SVGAGI (reference sequence). V was pared by 8 bases and J by 4 bases, with 20 bases between. The CDR3 covers 15 residues. CDR3 sequence: CASEPRGRGSTEAFF. The DNA of the CDR3 is TGTGCCAGCGAGCCCAGGGGCCGGGGAAGCACTGAAGCTTTCTTT.

This clonotype was observed a handful of times. The gene calls are TRBV28 and TRBJ1-5; tentative D call: TRBD1 (6 bases). The germline V gene encodes CDR1 MDHEN and CDR2 SYDVKM. This CDR3 spans 15 amino acids. Trimming left V 5 bases short and J 4 bases short, with 15 bases between. The CDR3 protein is CASSRDTDPNQPQHF. The CDR3 DNA follows: TGTGCCAGCAGTAGGGACACTGATCCTAATCAGCCCCAGCATTTT.

The V gene is TRBV7-2, the J gene TRBJ2-7, with 8 nucleotides matching TRBD1. J was trimmed by 5 bases and V by 5 bases; bases with no gene match: 11. Germline CDR1 and CDR2: SGHTA and FQGNSA. This CDR3 spans 15 amino acids. The CDR3 bases are TGTGCCAGCAGCGCCCAACCAGGGGGCTCGGACGAGCAGTACTTC. This sequence encodes CASSAQPGGSDEQYF.

The chain links TRBV10-3 to TRBJ1-1; TRBD1 is a possible D gene (6 bases). This CDR3 comprises 14 residues. Germline lookup yields CDR1 ENHRY and CDR2 SYGVKD. The V end lost 3 bases, the J end lost 1 base, and 9 bases lay between the germline ends. The chain's CDR3 is CAISDDRKNTEAFF. In DNA, the CDR3 is TGTGCCATCAGTGACGACAGGAAGAACACTGAAGCTTTCTTT.

The genes are TRBV7-2 and TRBJ2-1; 7 bases match TRBD2. Trimming at V came to 5 bases and at J to 3 bases, leaving 10 bases not matched to a gene. The CDR3 loop spans 16 amino acids. From germline, CDR1 is SGHTA and CDR2 FQGNSA. CDR3 DNA: TGTGCCAGCAGCCCCACCGGGGGGACTAACTACAATGAGCAGTTCTTC. Its translation is CASSPTGGTNYNEQFF.

The chain joins TRBV7-2 to TRBJ1-1; D unclear. V was clipped by 2 bases and J by 0 bases, with 10 bases between them. Germline loops: CDR1 SGHTA, CDR2 FQGNSA. The CDR3 length is 15 residues. CDR3 in DNA: TGTGCCAGCAGCTTATATGATTTGGTGAACACTGAAGCTTTCTTT. This sequence encodes CASSLYDLVNTEAFF. Full variable domain (outside the CDR3, taken from reference TRBV7-2 and TRBJ1-1): GAGVSQSPSNKVTEKGKDVELRCDPISGHTALYWYRQSLGQGLEFLIYFQGNSAPDKSGLPSDRFSAERTGGSVSTLTIQRTQQEDSAVYLCASSLYDLVNTEAFFGQGTRLTVV.

This clonotype was detected only a few times. The CDR3 nucleotides are TGTGCCAGCAGTTCCCGAACTAGCTATGGGGAGACCCAGTACTTC. Amino acids: CASSSRTSYGETQYF. The chain carries TRBV12-3 or TRBV12-4 and TRBJ2-5; D may be TRBD2 (6 bases). With 4 bases removed from V and 5 bases from J, the gap between germline ends came to 17 bases. The length of the CDR3 is 15 residues.

V and J are TRBV7-2 and TRBJ2-5; perhaps D is TRBD1 or TRBD2 (5 bases each). V lost 5 bases and J 7 bases, leaving 20 bases between the germline ends. The CDR3 has 15 residues. Germline V CDR1 and CDR2: SGHTA, FQGNSA. The CDR3 DNA reads TGTGCCAGCAGCCCAAATCCCGGGACCACAGGGACCCAGTACTTC. Amino acids: CASSPNPGTTGTQYF. The full variable domain, its missing parts supplied by reference TRBV7-2 and TRBJ2-5, is GAGVSQSPSNKVTEKGKDVELRCDPISGHTALYWYRQSLGQGLEFLIYFQGNSAPDKSGLPSDRFSAERTGGSVSTLTIQRTQQEDSAVYLCASSPNPGTTGTQYFGPGTRLLVL.

The V and J genes are TRBV7-9 and TRBJ2-1; D is possibly TRBD1 (5 bases). Near its end, the DNA agrees better with TRBJ2-7, so the J call may be wrong. The CDR3 runs 14 residues. CDR1 and CDR2 from the germline V gene are SEHNR and FQNEAQ (reference sequence). The CDR3 region has the DNA TGTGCCAGCCGAACGCGACAGTCCAACAATGAGCAGTACTTC. It is translated as CASRTRQSNNEQYF.

The J gene is TRBJ2-5, the V gene TRBV4-2, with D perhaps TRBD1 or TRBD2 (5 bases each). The germline V and J ends were trimmed by 8 bases and 5 bases, with 21 bases remaining between them. This CDR3 is built from 15 residues. The germline V gene has CDR1 LGHNA and CDR2 YNFKEQ. DNA for the CDR3: TGTGCCAGCTCCCGCCGGGGACGAGTGGGGGAGACCCAGTACTTC. This sequence encodes CASSRRGRVGETQYF.

This clonotype was seen a handful of times. The V and J genes are TRBV7-9 and TRBJ2-1; D is ambiguous. CDR1 and CDR2 (germline): SEHNR, FQNEAQ (reference sequence). V dropped 3 bases and J dropped 0 bases, with 12 bases sitting between them. The CDR3 runs to 16 residues. CDR3 in amino acids: CASSFDGVRSYNEQFF. Written as DNA, the CDR3 is TGTGCCAGCAGCTTCGACGGAGTTCGCTCCTACAATGAGCAGTTCTTC.

This clonotype was found a few times. In DNA form, the CDR3 reads TGTGCCAGCAGCTCATCCAGGGTGGAGACCCAGTACTTC. This translates into CASSSSRVETQYF. The chain links TRBV7-2 to TRBJ2-5; D might be TRBD1 (5 bases). The germline gives CDR1 SGHTA, CDR2 FQGNSA. CDR3 length: 13 amino acids. V was shortened by 4 bases and J by 5 bases, with 11 bases between the two germline ends.

In this sample, this clonotype turned up a few times. V is TRBV7-2 and J is TRBJ1-6; a possible D gene is TRBD1 (5 bases). With 1 base removed from V and 8 bases from J, the gap between germline ends came to 15 bases. This CDR3 contains 16 residues. Germline V gene data show CDR1 as SGHTA and CDR2 as FQGNSA. The CDR3 DNA reads as TGTGCCAGCAGCTTAGGGGGGAGACCGGGGGATTCACCCCTCCACTTT. Protein product: CASSLGGRPGDSPLHF. The full variable domain, completed using reference TRBV7-2 and TRBJ1-6, is GAGVSQSPSNKVTEKGKDVELRCDPISGHTALYWYRQSLGQGLEFLIYFQGNSAPDKSGLPSDRFSAERTGGSVSTLTIQRTQQEDSAVYLCASSLGGRPGDSPLHFGNGTRLTVT.

The chain uses TRBV28 and TRBJ1-5; unclear D gene. Germline-derived CDR1 and CDR2 are MDHEN and SYDVKM. This CDR3 is built from 17 residues. V was cut by 6 bases and J by 1 base, with 19 bases left in between. The CDR3 coding sequence is TGTGCCAGCAGGGCGACATACCCATCGGGAAGCAATCAGCCCCAGCATTTT. This sequence encodes CASRATYPSGSNQPQHF. Combining the CDR3 with reference TRBV28 and TRBJ1-5 gives the whole variable domain DVKVTQSSRYLVKRTGEKVFLECVQDMDHENMFWYRQDPGLGLRLIYFSYDVKMKEKGDIPEGYSVSREKKERFSLILESASTNQTSMYLCASRATYPSGSNQPQHFGDGTRLSIL.

In its sample, this clonotype was seen a few times. V usage is TRBV7-2 and J usage is TRBJ2-4; possibly TRBD1 or TRBD2 for D (5 bases each). Trimming took 1 base from V and 9 from J, leaving 7 bases between them. CDR3 length equals 12 residues. Germline CDR1 and CDR2: SGHTA and FQGNSA. This CDR3 is CASSLVGVIQYF. The DNA of the CDR3 is TGTGCCAGCAGCTTAGTGGGGGTCATTCAGTACTTC.

The chain combines TRBV27 with TRBJ2-7, with D tentatively TRBD2 (6 bases). Trimming shortened V by 8 bases and J by 6 bases, and 20 bases separated the two germline ends. Germline loops: CDR1 MNHEY, CDR2 SMNVEV (reference sequence). This CDR3 has 14 amino acids. The CDR3 region is CASSPRLVGPEQYF. The CDR3 bases are TGTGCCAGCTCCCCCCGACTAGTCGGGCCCGAGCAGTACTTC.

The rearrangement uses TRBV20-1 and TRBJ2-3; D unresolved. This CDR3 is 13 amino acids long. Germline V gives CDR1 DFQATT, CDR2 SNEGSKA (reference sequence). Trimming took 3 bases from V and 2 from J, leaving 9 bases between them. In DNA form, the CDR3 reads TGCAGTGCTAGGGCGGCAAACACAGATACGCAGTATTTT. It translates to CSARAANTDTQYF.